This TCR beta chain originates from a study of control samples from healthy donors and cancer patients. Germline-derived CDR1 and CDR2 are MDHEN and SYDVKM. The CDR3 consists of 12 residues. V was trimmed by 10 bases and J by 1 base, leaving 9 bases between them. TCRdb's copy holds only in-frame clones and misses some; the assay was immunoSEQ multiplex PCR. The sample holds about 30,000 clones, roughly 85% seen once. Source material: PBMCs. The origin of this receptor is a man between 60 and 75 years old with head and neck cancer. The chain joins TRBV28 to TRBJ2-3; unclear D gene. CDR3 DNA sequence: TGTGCCATACGGGCAGGCACAGATACGCAGTATTTT. It codes for CAIRAGTDTQYF.